The 27 T cell receptor beta chains below all came from one sample that was sequenced in a study of T cell responses to AZD1222 COVID-19 vaccine. Sequencing was performed with immunoSEQ multiplex PCR; in TCRdb, only in-frame clones are kept and a portion is missing. The table lists 95,000 to 150,000 clones, around 93% of them singletons. The input for sequencing was peripheral blood, taken 28 days after the second AZD1222 dose. All receptors derive from an adult who received the AZD1222 COVID-19 vaccine.

This chain connects TRBV11-2 to TRBJ2-1; D gene ambiguous. This CDR3 spans 13 amino acids. CDR1 is SGHAT, CDR2 FQNNGV, per germline. V was clipped by 1 base and J by 6 bases, with 7 bases between them. The CDR3 protein is CASSLGVLNEQFF. CDR3 coding DNA: TGTGCCAGCAGCTTAGGAGTGCTCAATGAGCAGTTCTTC.

This clone was seen just once. The chain links TRBV2 to TRBJ2-1, with 10 bases aligning to TRBD2. This CDR3 region has 13 residues. Germline V CDR1 and CDR2: SNHLY, FYNNEI. V lost 6 bases, J lost 10 bases, and 6 bases stayed unmatched. Written as DNA, the CDR3 is TGTGCCAGCAGCTTAAGCGGGAGGGCCGAGCAGTTCTTC. As protein: CASSLSGRAEQFF.

The chain links TRBV19 to TRBJ2-1, with 8 bases matching TRBD2. V trimming: 5 bases; J trimming: 1 base; junction bases outside the gene matches: 4. Germline V gene sequence: CDR1 LNHDA, CDR2 SQIVND (reference sequence). The CDR3 has 15 residues. DNA of the CDR3: TGTGCCAGTAGTCCGGCGGGAGGTTCCTACAATGAGCAGTTCTTC. Its protein is CASSPAGGSYNEQFF.

In this sample, this clone turned up once. The gene calls are TRBV5-1 and TRBJ2-7; possibly TRBD1 or TRBD2 for D (6 bases each). CDR1 and CDR2 from the germline V gene are SGHRS and YFSETQ. The V gene lost 4 bases and the J gene lost 1 base, with 15 bases spanning the gap. This CDR3 region has 15 residues. The CDR3 spells CASSPLGGTSYEQYF. The CDR3 nucleotides read TGCGCCAGCAGCCCCTTAGGGGGGACATCCTACGAGCAGTACTTC.

The chain links TRBV12-3 or TRBV12-4 to TRBJ1-2, with TRBD1 identical over 9 bases. Trimming removed 6 bases from V and 4 bases from J; junction bases left unmatched: 3. This CDR3 comprises 13 residues. The CDR3 sequence: CASSPTGGYGYTF. The CDR3 DNA follows: TGTGCCAGCAGCCCGACAGGGGGCTATGGCTACACCTTC.

This clone was seen a single time. The V gene is TRBV19, the J gene TRBJ2-7; 9 bases line up with TRBD2. The CDR3 spans 17 residues. Germline V gene sequence: CDR1 LNHDA, CDR2 SQIVND (reference sequence). V lost 3 bases and J lost 6; bases outside the gene matches: 15. This chain's CDR3 is CASSMPSGTAGRSEQYF. The CDR3 DNA sequence: TGTGCCAGTAGTATGCCTAGCGGGACCGCTGGGAGAAGCGAGCAGTACTTC. Using reference TRBV19 and TRBJ2-7 for the parts outside the CDR3, the full variable domain is DGGITQSPKYLFRKEGQNVTLSCEQNLNHDAMYWYRQDPGQGLRLIYYSQIVNDFQKGDIAEGYSVSREKKESFPLTVTSAQKNPTAFYLCASSMPSGTAGRSEQYFGPGTRLTVT.

The chain is built from TRBV19 and TRBJ1-3; 8 nucleotides align to TRBD1. The CDR3 contains 15 residues. J was trimmed by 3 bases and V by 3 bases; bases with no gene match: 4. The germline CDR1 and CDR2 sequences are LNHDA and SQIVND (reference sequence). CDR3 sequence (DNA): TGTGCCAGTAGTATCAGGGGGCGCGGTGGAAACACCATATATTTT. The encoded protein is CASSIRGRGGNTIYF.

This chain uses TRBV28 with TRBJ2-3; 11 bases are shared with TRBD1. CDR3 length: 15 amino acids. The V gene end was trimmed by 6 bases and the J gene end by 4 bases; junction bases not matched to a gene: 6. Per germline, CDR1 MDHEN and CDR2 SYDVKM. As DNA, the CDR3 is TGTGCCAGCAGCCGCCGGACAGGGGGCGCAGATACGCAGTATTTT. This translates into CASSRRTGGADTQYF.

The chain employs TRBV29-1 and TRBJ2-3, with D possibly matching TRBD1 (6 bases). Trimming shortened V by 4 bases and J by 3 bases, and 8 bases separated the two germline ends. The CDR3 sequence is 12 residues long. Per germline, CDR1 SQVTM and CDR2 ANQGSEA. This chain's CDR3 is CSVVRGTDTQYF. The CDR3 DNA follows: TGCAGCGTTGTTAGGGGGACAGATACGCAGTATTTT.

The rearrangement joins TRBV29-1 to TRBJ2-1; 9 bases are shared with TRBD2. CDR1 is SQVTM and CDR2 is ANQGSEA in the germline V gene. The CDR3 has 15 residues. V trimming: 6 bases; J trimming: 0 bases; junction bases outside the gene matches: 6. CDR3 bases: TGCAGCGTCGCTCTAGCGGGAAGCTCCTACAATGAGCAGTTCTTC. It yields the protein CSVALAGSSYNEQFF.

The rearrangement uses TRBV18 and TRBJ1-2; 11 bases map to TRBD1. Germline assignment: CDR1 KGHSH and CDR2 LQKENI. The CDR3 contains 17 residues. The J segment lost 4 bases and the V segment lost 2 bases, leaving 9 bases of the junction unmatched. The CDR3 DNA reads TGTGCCAGCTCACCAATATTGGGACAGGGGGAGTCCTATGGCTACACCTTC. This codes for CASSPILGQGESYGYTF.

This chain uses TRBV6-2 or TRBV6-3 with TRBJ2-7, with TRBD1 matching 8 bases. The CDR3 loop spans 15 amino acids. With 0 bases clipped from V and 0 bases from J, the junction kept 1 base outside the gene matches. Germline V lookup: CDR1 MNHEY, CDR2 SVGEGT. The CDR3 loop reads CASSYSGTGSYEQYF. In nucleotides, the CDR3 is TGTGCCAGCAGTTACTCCGGGACAGGCTCCTACGAGCAGTACTTC.

V and J are TRBV19 and TRBJ2-5, with a weak D call TRBD1 (6 bases). Trimming pared 5 bases from V and 0 bases from J, leaving 25 bases between. Germline CDR1 LNHDA, CDR2 SQIVND (reference sequence). The CDR3 is 19 residues long. CDR3 coding DNA: TGTGCCAGTAGTTCACACTTGGACAGTCACCGGGACGACCAAGAGACCCAGTACTTC. Protein sequence: CASSSHLDSHRDDQETQYF.

The rearrangement uses TRBV5-8 and TRBJ2-2; a possible D gene is TRBD2 (5 bases). The CDR3 sequence is 16 residues long. Germline CDR1 SGHTS, CDR2 YDEGEE. V was cut by 0 bases and J by 6 bases, with 15 bases left in between. For the CDR3, the DNA is TGTGCCAGCAGCTTGGACGGGATCCGGGCCTCCGGGGAGCTGTTTTTT. It yields the protein CASSLDGIRASGELFF.

This rearrangement joins TRBV5-5 to TRBJ1-2; 10 bases fit TRBD1. Germline V gives CDR1 SGHKS, CDR2 YYEKEE (reference sequence). V shed 4 bases, J shed 0 bases, and the junction held 6 bases outside the gene matches. CDR3 length: 16 amino acids. The CDR3 protein is CASSPGQGRTNYGYTF. DNA for the CDR3: TGTGCCAGCAGCCCGGGACAGGGGAGGACTAACTATGGCTACACCTTC.

V usage is TRBV4-1 and J usage is TRBJ2-5; D call uncertain. Germline V gene data show CDR1 as MGHRA and CDR2 as YSYEKL. Trimming pared 0 bases from V and 4 bases from J, leaving 15 bases between. The CDR3 has 16 residues. The CDR3 region is CASSQDFPKTVETQYF. CDR3 nucleotide sequence: TGCGCCAGCAGCCAAGATTTCCCGAAAACCGTAGAGACCCAGTACTTC.

For this clone: The sample contains more than one DNA sequence encoding this CDR3. The V gene is TRBV28, the J gene TRBJ1-2, with D tentatively TRBD1 (5 bases). V was pared by 6 bases and J by 7 bases, with 18 bases between. This CDR3 is 14 amino acids long. CDR1 MDHEN and CDR2 SYDVKM come from the germline V gene. For the CDR3, the DNA is TGTGCCAGCAGCCCTCCCGGGGGTAGAGGTGGCTACACCTTC. Amino acid sequence: CASSPPGGRGGYTF.

This CDR3 reads CASSMGGDEQFF. In nucleotides, the CDR3 is TGCGCCAGCAGTATGGGAGGGGATGAGCAGTTCTTC. The V and J genes are TRBV5-1 and TRBJ2-1; TRBD2 aligns across 7 bases. Trimming at V came to 5 bases and at J to 8 bases, leaving 4 bases not matched to a gene. The germline V gene encodes CDR1 SGHRS and CDR2 YFSETQ. CDR3 length: 12 residues. The full variable domain, with the rest looked up from reference TRBV5-1 and TRBJ2-1, is KAGVTQTPRYLIKTRGQQVTLSCSPISGHRSVSWYQQTPGQGLQFLFEYFSETQRNKGNFPGRFSGRQFSNSRSEMNVSTLELGDSALYLCASSMGGDEQFFGPGTRLTVL.

The rearrangement uses TRBV2 and TRBJ2-5; 9 bases fit TRBD2. This CDR3 contains 15 residues. J gave up 4 bases and V 4 bases, and 7 bases lay outside the gene matches. CDR1 and CDR2 from the germline V gene are SNHLY and FYNNEI. CDR3 region: CASSVRRGGRETQYF. CDR3 DNA sequence: TGTGCCAGCAGTGTCAGGCGGGGGGGCCGAGAGACCCAGTACTTC.

The V and J genes are TRBV6-5 and TRBJ2-7; D perhaps matches TRBD1 (5 bases). Deletions cut 5 bases from V and 6 bases from J, with 11 bases between. The germline V gene has CDR1 MNHEY and CDR2 SVGAGI. The CDR3 runs 12 residues. CDR3 residues: CASSKGRVEQYF. CDR3 sequence (DNA): TGTGCCAGCAGTAAGGGCAGGGTCGAGCAGTACTTC.

V gene TRBV7-9 combines with J gene TRBJ1-1, with TRBD1 as a possible D gene (6 bases). CDR3 size: 13 residues. V lost 5 bases to trimming and J lost 10 bases, with 17 bases between them. From germline, CDR1 is SEHNR and CDR2 FQNEAQ (reference sequence). CDR3 nucleotide sequence: TGTGCCAGCAGCGGTCTTGAGGGGGTCCTAGCTTTCTTT. This encodes CASSGLEGVLAFF.

The chain has TRBV28 and TRBJ2-1, with D perhaps assigned TRBD1 or TRBD2 (5 bases each). Trimming pared 5 bases from V and 3 bases from J, leaving 20 bases between. Per the germline V gene, CDR1 is MDHEN and CDR2 is SYDVKM. The CDR3 runs 17 residues. The CDR3 sequence: CASSPSANRGVYNEQFF. CDR3 bases: TGTGCCAGCAGTCCCTCAGCGAATCGAGGGGTCTACAATGAGCAGTTCTTC.

This chain uses TRBV11-2 with TRBJ1-2, with D hard to call. Trimming pared 5 bases from V and 0 bases from J, leaving 10 bases between. The CDR3 runs to 14 residues. CDR1 is SGHAT, CDR2 FQNNGV, per germline. In DNA, the CDR3 is TGTGCCAGCAGCCCCGCAGGAGCTAACTATGGCTACACCTTC. Encoded protein: CASSPAGANYGYTF.

CDR3 in DNA: TGTGCCAGCAGAAGGGGGACAGATACGCAGTATTTT. Translating gives CASRRGTDTQYF. The chain links TRBV7-2 to TRBJ2-3, with D perhaps TRBD1 (6 bases). V was pared by 6 bases and J by 3 bases, with 7 bases between. Germline lookup yields CDR1 SGHTA and CDR2 FQGNSA. This CDR3 comprises 12 residues. The whole variable domain, remainder taken from reference TRBV7-2 and TRBJ2-3, is GAGVSQSPSNKVTEKGKDVELRCDPISGHTALYWYRQSLGQGLEFLIYFQGNSAPDKSGLPSDRFSAERTGGSVSTLTIQRTQQEDSAVYLCASRRGTDTQYFGPGTRLTVL.

J is TRBJ2-5 and V is TRBV6-5; 13 positions agree with TRBD2. After removal of 10 bases from V and 5 bases from J, the junction contained 10 bases not matched to a gene. The CDR3 spans 15 residues. Germline V gene sequence: CDR1 MNHEY, CDR2 SVGAGI. Here the CDR3 reads CATRTSGGLRETQYF. DNA of the CDR3: TGTGCCACCAGGACTAGCGGGGGTTTAAGGGAGACCCAGTACTTC.

J is TRBJ2-7 and V is TRBV5-1; the match to TRBD1 covers 7 bases. In germline, CDR1 is SGHRS, CDR2 YFSETQ. Trimming removed 6 bases from V and 3 bases from J; junction bases left unmatched: 6. The CDR3 runs 13 residues. CDR3 nucleotide sequence: TGCGCCAGCAAACCGGGACAGAACTACGAGCAGTACTTC. Its protein is CASKPGQNYEQYF. Supplemented by reference TRBV5-1 and TRBJ2-7, the full variable domain reads KAGVTQTPRYLIKTRGQQVTLSCSPISGHRSVSWYQQTPGQGLQFLFEYFSETQRNKGNFPGRFSGRQFSNSRSEMNVSTLELGDSALYLCASKPGQNYEQYFGPGTRLTVT.

The chain recombines TRBV18 with TRBJ2-5; D unclear. Trimming took 3 bases from V and 4 from J, leaving 12 bases between them. The germline V gene has CDR1 KGHSH and CDR2 LQKENI. This CDR3 has 14 residues. The CDR3 nucleotides are TGTGCCAGCTCACCTGGGCCCAGAATAGAGACCCAGTACTTC. Protein sequence: CASSPGPRIETQYF. The full variable domain, in which reference TRBV18 and TRBJ2-5 provide the parts outside the CDR3, is NAGVMQNPRHLVRRRGQEARLRCSPMKGHSHVYWYRQLPEEGLKFMVYLQKENIIDESGMPKERFSAEFPKEGPSILRIQQVVRGDSAAYFCASSPGPRIETQYFGPGTRLLVL.